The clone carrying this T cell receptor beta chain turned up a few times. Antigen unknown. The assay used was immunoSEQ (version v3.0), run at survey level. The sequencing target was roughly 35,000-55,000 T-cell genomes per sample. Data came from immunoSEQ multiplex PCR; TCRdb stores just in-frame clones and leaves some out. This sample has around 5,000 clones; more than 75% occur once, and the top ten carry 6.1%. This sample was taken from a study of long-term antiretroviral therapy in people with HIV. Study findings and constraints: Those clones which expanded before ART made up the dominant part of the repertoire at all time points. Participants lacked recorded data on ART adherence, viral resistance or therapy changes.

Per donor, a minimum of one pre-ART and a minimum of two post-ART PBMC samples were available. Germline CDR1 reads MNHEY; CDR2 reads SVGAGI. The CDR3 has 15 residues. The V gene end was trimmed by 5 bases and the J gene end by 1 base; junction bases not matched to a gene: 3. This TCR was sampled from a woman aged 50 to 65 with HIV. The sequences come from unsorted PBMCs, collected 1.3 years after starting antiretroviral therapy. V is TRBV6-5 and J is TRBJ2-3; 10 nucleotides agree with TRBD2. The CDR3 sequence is CASSLAGVRTDTQYF. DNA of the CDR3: TGTGCCAGCAGTCTAGCGGGGGTCCGCACAGATACGCAGTATTTT.